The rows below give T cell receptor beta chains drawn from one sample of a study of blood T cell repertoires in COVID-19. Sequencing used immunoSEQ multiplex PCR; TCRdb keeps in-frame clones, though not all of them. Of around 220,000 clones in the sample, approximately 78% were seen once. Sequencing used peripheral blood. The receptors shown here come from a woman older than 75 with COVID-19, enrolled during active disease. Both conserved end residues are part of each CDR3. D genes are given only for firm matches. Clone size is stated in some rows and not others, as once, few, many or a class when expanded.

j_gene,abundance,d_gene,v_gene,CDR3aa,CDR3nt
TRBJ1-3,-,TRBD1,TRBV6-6,CASTFGQGGNTIYF,TGTGCCAGCACCTTTGGACAGGGAGGTAACACCATATATTTT
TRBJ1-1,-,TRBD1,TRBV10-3,CAISPQGVNTEAFF,TGTGCCATCAGCCCACAGGGGGTCAACACTGAAGCTTTCTTT
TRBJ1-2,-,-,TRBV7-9,CASSHEVYGYTF,TGTGCCAGCAGTCACGAGGTCTATGGCTACACCTTC
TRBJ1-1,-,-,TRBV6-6,CASRQQLNTEAFF,TGTGCCAGCAGACAGCAGCTGAACACTGAAGCTTTCTTT
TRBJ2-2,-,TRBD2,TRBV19,CASSPRLAGESGELFF,TGTGCCAGTAGTCCACGACTAGCGGGAGAATCCGGGGAGCTGTTTTTT
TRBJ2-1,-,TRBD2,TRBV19,CASALGGLAGFSSYNEQFF,TGTGCCAGTGCCCTTGGTGGACTAGCGGGGTTTAGCTCCTACAATGAGCAGTTCTTC
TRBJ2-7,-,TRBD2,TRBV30,CAWSKGLAGAYEQYF,TGTGCCTGGAGTAAGGGACTAGCGGGGGCCTACGAGCAGTACTTC
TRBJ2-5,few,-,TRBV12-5,CASGLVPGLLGETQYF,TGTGCTAGTGGTTTGGTACCAGGGCTTTTGGGGGAGACCCAGTACTTC
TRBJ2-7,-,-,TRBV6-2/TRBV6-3,CASSYSPRAYEQYF,TGTGCCAGCAGTTACTCTCCCAGGGCCTACGAGCAGTACTTC
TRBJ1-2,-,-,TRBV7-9,CASSRGEARSYTF,TGTGCCAGCAGCCGAGGGGAGGCTAGGAGCTACACCTTC
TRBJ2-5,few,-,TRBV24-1,CATSDARQGTQETQYF,TGTGCCACCAGTGATGCCCGTCAGGGGACCCAAGAGACCCAGTACTTC
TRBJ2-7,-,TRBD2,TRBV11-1,CASGLAGVGGEQYF,TGTGCCAGCGGACTAGCGGGAGTCGGCGGCGAGCAGTACTTC
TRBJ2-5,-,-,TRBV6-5,CASSYRGGGGTQYF,TGTGCCAGCAGTTACCGGGGTGGAGGAGGGACCCAGTACTTC
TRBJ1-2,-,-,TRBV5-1,CASSPDSLYGYTF,TGCGCCAGCAGCCCAGACAGCCTCTATGGCTACACCTTC
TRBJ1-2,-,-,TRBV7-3,CASSFQGYYGYTF,TGTGCCAGCAGCTTCCAGGGGTACTATGGCTACACCTTC
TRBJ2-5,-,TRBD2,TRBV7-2,CASSHGRTSGETQYF,TGTGCCAGCAGCCATGGACGGACTAGCGGAGAGACCCAGTACTTC
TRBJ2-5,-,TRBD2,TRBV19,CASSDPGLGRTQYF,TGTGCCAGTAGCGACCCGGGACTAGGGAGGACCCAGTACTTC
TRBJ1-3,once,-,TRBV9,CASSPWGAGNTIYF,TGTGCCAGCAGCCCCTGGGGAGCTGGAAACACCATATATTTT
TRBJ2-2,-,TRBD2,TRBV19,CASSPRTSGTGELFF,TGTGCCAGTAGTCCAAGGACTAGCGGGACCGGGGAGCTGTTTTTT
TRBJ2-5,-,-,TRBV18,CASSPPSRKETQYF,TGTGCCAGCTCACCCCCTAGTAGGAAAGAGACCCAGTACTTC
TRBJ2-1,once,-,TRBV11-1,CASSSSGTQANNEQFF,TGTGCCAGCAGTTCCTCTGGGACTCAGGCTAACAATGAGCAGTTCTTC
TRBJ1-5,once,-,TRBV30,CAWRELGASGNQPQHF,TGTGCCTGGAGAGAATTGGGGGCTAGCGGTAATCAGCCCCAGCATTTT
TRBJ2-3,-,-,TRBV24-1,CATSDHGTLGDTQYF,TGTGCCACCAGTGATCATGGGACTCTAGGAGATACGCAGTATTTT
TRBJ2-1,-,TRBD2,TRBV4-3,CASSQLLAGGRNEQFF,TGCGCCAGCAGCCAGCTACTAGCGGGAGGCCGAAATGAGCAGTTCTTC
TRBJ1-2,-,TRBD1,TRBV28,CASSSWTGDYGYTF,TGTGCCAGCAGTTCATGGACAGGGGACTATGGCTACACCTTC
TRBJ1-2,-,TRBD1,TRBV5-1,CASSHRGVYGYTF,TGCGCCAGCAGCCACAGGGGAGTCTATGGCTACACCTTC
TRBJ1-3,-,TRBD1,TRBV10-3,CAISRQGPNSGNTIYF,TGTGCCATCAGCCGACAGGGGCCGAACTCTGGAAACACCATATATTTT
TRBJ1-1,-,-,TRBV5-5,CASSLVAGALNTEAFF,TGTGCCAGCAGCTTGGTAGCGGGGGCTTTAAACACTGAAGCTTTCTTT
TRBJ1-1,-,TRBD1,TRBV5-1,CASRIQGSENTEAFF,TGCGCCAGCAGGATACAGGGGAGCGAGAACACTGAAGCTTTCTTT
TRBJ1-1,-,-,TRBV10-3,CAISETLTGMLNTEAFF,TGTGCCATCAGTGAAACCCTGACAGGCATGCTGAACACTGAAGCTTTCTTT
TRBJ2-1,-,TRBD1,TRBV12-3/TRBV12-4,CASSYRGGEFF,TGTGCCAGCAGTTACAGGGGTGGGGAGTTCTTC
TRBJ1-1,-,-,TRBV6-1,CASSDRTAYTEAFF,TGTGCCAGCAGTGATCGGACAGCTTACACTGAAGCTTTCTTT
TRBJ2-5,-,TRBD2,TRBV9,CASTAGVIFSETQYF,TGTGCCAGCACCGCGGGAGTCATCTTCTCGGAGACCCAGTACTTC
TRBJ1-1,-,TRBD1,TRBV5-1,CASSVGQGGEAFF,TGCGCCAGCAGCGTTGGACAGGGTGGTGAAGCTTTCTTT
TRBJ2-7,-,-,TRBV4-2,CASSRRGGYEQYF,TGTGCCAGCAGTCGCAGAGGAGGCTACGAGCAGTACTTC
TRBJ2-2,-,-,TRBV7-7,CASSFTGANTGELFF,TGTGCTAGCAGCTTTACGGGAGCTAACACCGGGGAGCTGTTTTTT
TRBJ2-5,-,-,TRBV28,CASSFLPRGGATETQYF,TGTGCCAGCAGTTTTTTGCCAAGGGGGGGCGCAACCGAGACCCAGTACTTC
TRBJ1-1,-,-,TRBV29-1,CSVADPMTTFF,TGCAGCGTCGCGGATCCTATGACGACTTTCTTT
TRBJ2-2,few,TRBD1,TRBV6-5,CASSTGQGDTGELFF,TGTGCCAGCAGCACTGGACAGGGGGACACCGGGGAGCTGTTTTTT
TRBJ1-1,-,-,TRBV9,CASTLDSNTEAFF,TGTGCCAGCACCCTAGACAGCAACACTGAAGCTTTCTTT
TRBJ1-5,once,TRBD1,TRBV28,CASLPGTGANQPQHF,TGTGCCAGTTTACCTGGGACAGGGGCCAATCAGCCCCAGCATTTT
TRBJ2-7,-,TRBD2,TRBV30,CAWGEVGLGGEQYF,TGTGCCTGGGGAGAGGTGGGACTAGGAGGCGAGCAGTACTTC
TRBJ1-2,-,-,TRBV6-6,CASSYSAGLGGYTF,TGTGCCAGCAGTTACTCGGCGGGGCTGGGTGGCTACACCTTC
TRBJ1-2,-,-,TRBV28,CASSQGPYGYTF,TGTGCCAGCAGTCAGGGTCCCTATGGCTACACCTTC
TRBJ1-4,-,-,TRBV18,CASSPRSGGNEKLFF,TGTGCCAGCTCACCACGGTCCGGGGGGAATGAAAAACTGTTTTTT
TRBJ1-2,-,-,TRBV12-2,CASRPWEVSANYGYTF,TGTGCAAGTCGCCCTTGGGAGGTGTCAGCTAACTATGGCTACACCTTC
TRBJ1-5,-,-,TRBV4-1,CASSQGLDQPQHF,TGCGCCAGCAGCCAAGGGCTTGATCAGCCCCAGCATTTT
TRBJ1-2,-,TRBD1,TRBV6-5,CASSSRTGANYGYTF,TGTGCCAGCAGTTCCAGGACAGGGGCGAACTATGGCTACACCTTC
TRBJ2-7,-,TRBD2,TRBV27,CASTSLSTSGTREQYF,TGTGCCAGCACCTCTTTATCAACTAGCGGGACCCGGGAGCAGTACTTC
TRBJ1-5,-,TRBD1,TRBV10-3,CAISESTGQGAYNQPQHF,TGTGCCATCAGTGAGTCGACGGGACAGGGGGCTTACAATCAGCCCCAGCATTTT
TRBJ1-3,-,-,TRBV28,CASSLSGAGNTIYF,TGTGCCAGCAGTTTGTCAGGGGCCGGAAACACCATATATTTT
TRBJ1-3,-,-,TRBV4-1,CASSQAFLTSNTIYF,TGCGCCAGCAGCCAGGCCTTTTTGACATCTAACACCATATATTTT
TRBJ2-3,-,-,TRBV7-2,CASSAQTGRTDTQYF,TGTGCCAGCTCAGCTCAGACAGGCCGCACAGATACGCAGTATTTT
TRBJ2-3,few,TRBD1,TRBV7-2,CASSLSRDSRADTQYF,TGTGCCAGCAGCTTGTCCCGGGACAGCCGGGCAGATACGCAGTATTTT
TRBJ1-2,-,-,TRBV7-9,CASSRAGATVYGYTF,TGTGCCAGCAGCCGCGCTGGGGCGACGGTCTATGGCTACACCTTC